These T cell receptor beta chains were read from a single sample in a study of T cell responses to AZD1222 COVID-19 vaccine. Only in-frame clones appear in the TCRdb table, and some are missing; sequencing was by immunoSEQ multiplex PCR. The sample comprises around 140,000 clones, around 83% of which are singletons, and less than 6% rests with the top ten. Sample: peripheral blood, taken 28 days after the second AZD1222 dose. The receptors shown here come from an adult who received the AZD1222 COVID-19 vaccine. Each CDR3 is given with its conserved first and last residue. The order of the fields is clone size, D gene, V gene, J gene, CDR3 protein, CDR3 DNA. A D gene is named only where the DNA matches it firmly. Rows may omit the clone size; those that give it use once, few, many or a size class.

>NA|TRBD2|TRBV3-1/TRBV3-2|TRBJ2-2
CASRKLAGGTGELFF
TGTGCCAGCAGAAAACTAGCGGGAGGGACCGGGGAGCTGTTTTTT
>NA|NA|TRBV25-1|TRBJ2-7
CASTKASAIKQYF
TGTGCCAGTACGAAGGCCTCCGCTATAAAGCAGTACTTC
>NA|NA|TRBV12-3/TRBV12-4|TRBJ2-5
CASSFTRGETQYF
TGTGCCAGCAGTTTTACCCGTGGGGAGACCCAGTACTTC
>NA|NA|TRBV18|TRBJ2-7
CASSPADGPYEQYF
TGTGCCAGCTCACCGGCGGACGGACCCTACGAGCAGTACTTC
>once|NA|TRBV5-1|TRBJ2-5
CASSLGAGEETQYF
TGCGCCAGCAGCTTGGGCGCAGGGGAAGAGACCCAGTACTTC
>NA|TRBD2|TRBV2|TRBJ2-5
CASRTLAGVGETQYF
TGTGCCAGCAGGACGTTAGCGGGAGTCGGGGAGACCCAGTACTTC
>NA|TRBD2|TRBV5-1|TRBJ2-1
CASSLVSGGADEQFF
TGCGCCAGCAGCTTGGTGAGCGGGGGGGCCGATGAGCAGTTCTTC
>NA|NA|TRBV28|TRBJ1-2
CASSLRGGSVGYTF
TGTGCCAGCAGTTTAAGGGGGGGGTCTGTTGGCTACACCTTC
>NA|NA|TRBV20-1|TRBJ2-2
CSASKANTGELFF
TGCAGTGCTAGTAAAGCGAACACCGGGGAGCTGTTTTTT
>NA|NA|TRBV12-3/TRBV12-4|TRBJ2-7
CASTPSGYEQYF
TGTGCCAGCACCCCCTCCGGCTACGAGCAGTACTTC
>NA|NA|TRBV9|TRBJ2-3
CASSPRDVADTQYF
TGTGCCAGCAGCCCCCGGGACGTGGCAGATACGCAGTATTTT
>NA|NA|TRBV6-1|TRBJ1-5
CASSERGAGNQPQHF
TGTGCCAGCAGTGAAAGGGGAGCTGGCAATCAGCCCCAGCATTTT
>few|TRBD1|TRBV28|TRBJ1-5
CASSPTGGGGNQPQHF
TGTGCCAGCAGTCCCACAGGGGGCGGAGGCAATCAGCCCCAGCATTTT
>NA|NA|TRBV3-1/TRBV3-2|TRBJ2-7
CASSHSVQGYEQYF
TGTGCCAGCAGCCATTCTGTTCAGGGCTACGAGCAGTACTTC
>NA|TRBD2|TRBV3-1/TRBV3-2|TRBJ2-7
CASSQRLTSGTYEQYF
TGTGCCAGCAGCCAAAGGCTTACTAGCGGGACCTACGAGCAGTACTTC
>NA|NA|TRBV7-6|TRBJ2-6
CASSLPFRTGSSGANVLTF
TGTGCCAGCAGCCTACCCTTCCGGACGGGGAGCTCTGGGGCCAACGTCCTGACTTTC
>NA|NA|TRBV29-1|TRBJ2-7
CSVEVVGHDEQYF
TGCAGCGTTGAAGTTGTTGGACACGACGAGCAGTACTTC
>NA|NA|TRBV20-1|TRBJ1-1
CSARSATEAFF
TGCAGTGCTAGGAGCGCCACTGAAGCTTTCTTT
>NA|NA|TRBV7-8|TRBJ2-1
CASSLTGRGRGRDEQFF
TGTGCCAGCAGCTTAACGGGCCGCGGGCGGGGGCGCGATGAGCAGTTCTTC
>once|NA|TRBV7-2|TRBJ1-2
CASSPPGGYGYTF
TGTGCCAGCAGTCCCCCGGGAGGCTATGGCTACACCTTC
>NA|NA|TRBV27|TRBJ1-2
CASGPHTLGGGGYTF
TGTGCCAGCGGGCCCCACACATTGGGGGGCGGTGGCTACACCTTC
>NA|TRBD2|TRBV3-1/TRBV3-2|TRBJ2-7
CASSQAGGYEQYF
TGTGCCAGCAGCCAAGCGGGGGGCTACGAGCAGTACTTC
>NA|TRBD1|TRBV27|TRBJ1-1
CASSLSDRGDTEAFF
TGTGCCAGCAGTTTATCGGACAGGGGGGACACTGAAGCTTTCTTT